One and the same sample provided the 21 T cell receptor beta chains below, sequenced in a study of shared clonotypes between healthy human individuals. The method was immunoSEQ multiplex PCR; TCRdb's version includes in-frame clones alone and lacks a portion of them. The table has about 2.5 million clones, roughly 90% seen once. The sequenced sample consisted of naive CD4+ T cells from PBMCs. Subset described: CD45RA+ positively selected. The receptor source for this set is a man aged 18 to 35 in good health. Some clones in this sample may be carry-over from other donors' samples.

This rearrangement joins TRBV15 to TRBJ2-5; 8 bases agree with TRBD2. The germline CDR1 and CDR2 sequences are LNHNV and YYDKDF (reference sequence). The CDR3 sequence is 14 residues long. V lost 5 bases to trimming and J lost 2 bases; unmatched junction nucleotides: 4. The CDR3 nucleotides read TGTGCCACCAGCCCGACTAGCGAACAAGAGACCCAGTACTTC. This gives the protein CATSPTSEQETQYF.

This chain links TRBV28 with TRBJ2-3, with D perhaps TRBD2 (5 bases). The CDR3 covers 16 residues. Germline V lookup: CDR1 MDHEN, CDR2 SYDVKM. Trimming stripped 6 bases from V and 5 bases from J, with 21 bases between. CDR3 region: CASSHPSGVGLDTQYF. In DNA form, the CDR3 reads TGTGCCAGCAGCCATCCATCCGGGGTCGGCCTAGATACGCAGTATTTT.

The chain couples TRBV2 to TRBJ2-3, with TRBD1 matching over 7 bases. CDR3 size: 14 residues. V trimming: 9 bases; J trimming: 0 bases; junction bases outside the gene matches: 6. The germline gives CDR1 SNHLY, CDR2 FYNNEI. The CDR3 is CASRTGPSTDTQYF. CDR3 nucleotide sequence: TGTGCCAGTAGGACAGGACCTAGCACAGATACGCAGTATTTT.

CDR3 nucleotide sequence: TGTGCCAGCAGCTTGTGGACTTCACCCCTCCACTTT. Its translation: CASSLWTSPLHF. The V call is TRBV28, the J call TRBJ1-6; the D is unclear. Trimming pared 6 bases from V and 9 bases from J, leaving 9 bases between. CDR1 and CDR2 from the germline V gene are MDHEN and SYDVKM. The CDR3 consists of 12 residues.

The CDR3 DNA reads as TGTGCCAGCAGCTTTCAGGATTGGTATGGCTACACCTTC. As protein: CASSFQDWYGYTF. The chain combines TRBV5-6 with TRBJ1-2; no reliable D call. The V gene's germline CDR1 is SGHDT and CDR2 YYEEEE. Trimming cost V 2 bases and J 5 bases, with 10 bases left between them. The CDR3 covers 13 residues. Combining the CDR3 with reference TRBV5-6 and TRBJ1-2 gives the whole variable domain DAGVTQSPTHLIKTRGQQVTLRCSPKSGHDTVSWYQQALGQGPQFIFQYYEEEERQRGNFPDRFSGHQFPNYSSELNVNALLLGDSALYLCASSFQDWYGYTFGSGTRLTVV.

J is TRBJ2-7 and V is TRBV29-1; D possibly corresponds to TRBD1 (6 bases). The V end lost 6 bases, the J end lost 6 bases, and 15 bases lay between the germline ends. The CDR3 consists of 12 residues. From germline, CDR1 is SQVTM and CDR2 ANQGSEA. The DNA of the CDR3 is TGCAGCGTAAGACAGGCCTTTGGCGAGCAGTACTTC. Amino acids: CSVRQAFGEQYF.

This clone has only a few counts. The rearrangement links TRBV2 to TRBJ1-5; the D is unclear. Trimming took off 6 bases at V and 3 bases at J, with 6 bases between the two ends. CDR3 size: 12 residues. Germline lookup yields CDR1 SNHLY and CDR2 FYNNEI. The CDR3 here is CASSETNQPQHF. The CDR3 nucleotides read TGTGCCAGCAGCGAAACCAATCAGCCCCAGCATTTT.

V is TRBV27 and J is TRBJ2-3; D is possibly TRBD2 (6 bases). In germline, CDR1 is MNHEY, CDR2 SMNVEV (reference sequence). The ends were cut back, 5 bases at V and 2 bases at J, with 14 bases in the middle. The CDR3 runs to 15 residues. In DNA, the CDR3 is TGTGCCAGCAGTGCCCTCGGGGGTTCCACAGATACGCAGTATTTT. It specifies CASSALGGSTDTQYF.

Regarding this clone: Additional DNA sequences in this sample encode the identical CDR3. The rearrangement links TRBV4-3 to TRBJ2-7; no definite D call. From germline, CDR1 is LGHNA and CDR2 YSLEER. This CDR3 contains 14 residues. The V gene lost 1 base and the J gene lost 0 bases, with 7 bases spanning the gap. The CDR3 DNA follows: TGCGCCAGCAGCCAAGTGTCGGGCTCCTACGAGCAGTACTTC. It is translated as CASSQVSGSYEQYF.

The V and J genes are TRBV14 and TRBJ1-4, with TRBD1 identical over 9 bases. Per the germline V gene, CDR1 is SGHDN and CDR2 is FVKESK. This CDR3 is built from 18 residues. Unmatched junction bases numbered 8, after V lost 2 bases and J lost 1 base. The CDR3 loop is CASSQKIGQGITNEKLFF. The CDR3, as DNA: TGTGCCAGCAGCCAAAAAATCGGACAGGGGATAACTAATGAAAAACTGTTTTTT.

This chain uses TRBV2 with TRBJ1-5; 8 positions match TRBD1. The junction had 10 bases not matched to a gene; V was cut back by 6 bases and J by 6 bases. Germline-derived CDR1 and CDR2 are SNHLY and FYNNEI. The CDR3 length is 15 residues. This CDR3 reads CASRPAQGAIQPQHF. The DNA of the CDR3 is TGTGCCAGCAGGCCCGCTCAGGGGGCGATTCAGCCCCAGCATTTT.

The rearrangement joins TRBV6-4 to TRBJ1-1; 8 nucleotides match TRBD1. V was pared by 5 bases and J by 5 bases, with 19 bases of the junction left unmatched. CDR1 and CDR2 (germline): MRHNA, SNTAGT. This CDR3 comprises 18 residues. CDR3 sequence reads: CASSPQSPARTGKTEAFF. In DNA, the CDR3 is TGTGCCAGCAGTCCCCAGTCCCCCGCCCGGACAGGGAAAACTGAAGCTTTCTTT.

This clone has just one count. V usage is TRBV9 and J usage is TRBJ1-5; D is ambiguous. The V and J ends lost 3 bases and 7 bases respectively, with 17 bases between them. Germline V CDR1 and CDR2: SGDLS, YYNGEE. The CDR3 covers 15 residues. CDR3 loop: CASSAQPGRGQPQHF. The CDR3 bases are TGTGCCAGCAGCGCTCAGCCGGGTCGGGGACAGCCCCAGCATTTT.

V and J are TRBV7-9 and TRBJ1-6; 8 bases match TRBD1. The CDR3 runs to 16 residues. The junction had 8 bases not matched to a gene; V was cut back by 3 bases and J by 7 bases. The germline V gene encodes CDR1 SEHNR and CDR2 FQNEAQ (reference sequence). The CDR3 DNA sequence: TGTGCCAGCAGCTTGGGAACAGGGGGAGACAATTCACCCCTCCACTTT. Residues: CASSLGTGGDNSPLHF.

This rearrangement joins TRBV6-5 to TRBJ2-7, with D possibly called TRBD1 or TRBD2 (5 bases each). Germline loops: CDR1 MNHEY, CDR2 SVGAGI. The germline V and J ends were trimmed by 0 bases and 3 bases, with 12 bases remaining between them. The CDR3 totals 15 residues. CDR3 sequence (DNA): TGTGCCAGCAGTTACTCGAGGGACGGCTACTACGAGCAGTACTTC. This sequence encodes CASSYSRDGYYEQYF.

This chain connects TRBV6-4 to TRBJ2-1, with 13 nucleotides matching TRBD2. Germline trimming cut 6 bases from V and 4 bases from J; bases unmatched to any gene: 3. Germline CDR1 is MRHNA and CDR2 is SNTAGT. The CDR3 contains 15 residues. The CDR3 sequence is CASRRTSGRYNEQFF. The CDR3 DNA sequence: TGTGCCAGCAGGAGGACTAGCGGGAGATACAATGAGCAGTTCTTC.

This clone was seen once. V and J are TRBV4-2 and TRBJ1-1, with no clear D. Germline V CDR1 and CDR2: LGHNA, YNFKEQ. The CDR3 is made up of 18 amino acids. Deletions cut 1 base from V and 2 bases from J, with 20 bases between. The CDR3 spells CASSQAVGAIYGNTEAFF. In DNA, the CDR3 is TGTGCCAGCAGCCAAGCGGTCGGCGCTATTTACGGCAACACTGAAGCTTTCTTT.

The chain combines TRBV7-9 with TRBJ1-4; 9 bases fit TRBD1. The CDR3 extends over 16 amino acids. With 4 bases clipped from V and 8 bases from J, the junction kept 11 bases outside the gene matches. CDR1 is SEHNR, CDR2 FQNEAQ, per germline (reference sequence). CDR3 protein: CASSYKWDRESEKLFF. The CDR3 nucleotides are TGTGCCAGCAGCTATAAGTGGGACAGGGAGAGCGAAAAACTGTTTTTT.

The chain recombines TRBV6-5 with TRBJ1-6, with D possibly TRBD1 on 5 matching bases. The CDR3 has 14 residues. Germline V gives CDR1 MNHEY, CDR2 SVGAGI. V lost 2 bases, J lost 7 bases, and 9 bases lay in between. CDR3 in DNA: TGTGCCAGCAGTTACGGGACCCTAAATTCACCCCTCCACTTT. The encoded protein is CASSYGTLNSPLHF.

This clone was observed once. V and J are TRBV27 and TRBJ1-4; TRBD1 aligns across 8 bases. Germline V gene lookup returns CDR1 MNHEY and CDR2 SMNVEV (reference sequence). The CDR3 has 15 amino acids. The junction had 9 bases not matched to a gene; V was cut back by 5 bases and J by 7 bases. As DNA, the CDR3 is TGTGCCAGCAGTCCAAGGACAGGGACGGGTGAAAAACTGTTTTTT. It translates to CASSPRTGTGEKLFF.

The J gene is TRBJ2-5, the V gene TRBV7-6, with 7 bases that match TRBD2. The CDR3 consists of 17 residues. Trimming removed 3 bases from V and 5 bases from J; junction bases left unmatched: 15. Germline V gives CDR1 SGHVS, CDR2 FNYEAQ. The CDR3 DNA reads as TGTGCCAGCAGCTTGGACGTAGCGGGCCGAGGCTGGGAGACCCAGTACTTC. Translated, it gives CASSLDVAGRGWETQYF.